A single sample is the source of the 20 T cell receptor beta chains below, sequenced in a study of blood T cell repertoires in COVID-19. Produced via immunoSEQ multiplex PCR; TCRdb's table is partial and in-frame only. The sample records about 140,000 clones, approximately 80% being singletons. The specimen sequenced was peripheral blood. The receptor source for this set is a human donor in a cohort sampled during active COVID-19.

The gene calls are TRBV9 and TRBJ2-6; possibly TRBD2 for D (5 bases). The V gene lost 4 bases and the J gene lost 8 bases, with 13 bases spanning the gap. Germline CDR1 is SGDLS and CDR2 is YYNGEE. The CDR3 is 14 residues long. The CDR3 reads CASSPRGSSNVLTF. The CDR3 DNA reads TGTGCCAGCAGCCCCCGGGGTAGTTCCAACGTCCTGACTTTC.

The chain links TRBV6-5 to TRBJ2-3, with TRBD2 matching over 10 bases. V dropped 4 bases and J dropped 1; count of bases not matched to a gene: 5. The CDR3 is 16 residues long. Per germline, CDR1 MNHEY and CDR2 SVGAGI. The CDR3 protein is CASSFTLAGGTDTQYF. CDR3 nucleotides: TGTGCCAGCAGTTTTACGCTAGCGGGGGGCACAGATACGCAGTATTTT.

The V and J genes are TRBV19 and TRBJ1-5; D ambiguous. Germline V CDR1 and CDR2: LNHDA, SQIVND (reference sequence). The CDR3 consists of 13 residues. Trimming left V 5 bases short and J 6 bases short, with 11 bases between. The CDR3 loop reads CASSASVGQPQHF. In DNA, the CDR3 is TGTGCCAGTAGTGCCTCGGTCGGTCAGCCCCAGCATTTT.

The chain uses TRBV19 and TRBJ1-2; 10 bases are a match to TRBD1. CDR1 LNHDA and CDR2 SQIVND come from the germline V gene (reference sequence). CDR3 length: 15 residues. With 5 bases clipped from V and 0 bases from J, the junction kept 3 bases outside the gene matches. The CDR3 region has the DNA TGTGCCAGTAGTCCGACAGGGGGCTCTAACTATGGCTACACCTTC. Its translation: CASSPTGGSNYGYTF.

On this clone itself: The sample has other DNA sequences that encode this CDR3 too. The gene calls are TRBV6-5 and TRBJ2-7; 7 bases are a match to TRBD1. Losses at the gene ends were 5 bases for V and 4 bases for J; bases not matched to a gene: 2. Germline V gene lookup returns CDR1 MNHEY and CDR2 SVGAGI. This CDR3 has 12 residues. CDR3 bases: TGTGCCAGCAGTAGACAGGGATACGAGCAGTACTTC. It yields the protein CASSRQGYEQYF.

The chain has TRBV19 and TRBJ2-1; a possible D gene is TRBD2 (6 bases). This CDR3 is built from 16 residues. Trimming pared 6 bases from V and 5 bases from J, leaving 20 bases between. CDR1 and CDR2 (germline): LNHDA, SQIVND (reference sequence). In DNA, the CDR3 is TGTGCCAGTAGCGATCCAGCGGGCACCCGGAACAATGAGCAGTTCTTC. Amino acids: CASSDPAGTRNNEQFF.

The CDR3 reads CARSLSTGPNTEAFF. CDR3 DNA sequence: TGTGCCAGAAGCTTATCAACAGGACCGAACACTGAAGCTTTCTTT. This chain joins TRBV5-3 and TRBJ1-1; maybe TRBD1 (5 bases). TRBV5-3 is annotated as an ORF whose role is uncertain. The CDR3 contains 15 residues. The V and J ends lost 2 bases and 1 base respectively, with 12 bases between them.

This clone has only one observation. At one of its ends the junction is not consistent with the germline gene, which may arise from a read error. The CDR3 reads CASTETGSYEQYF. As DNA, the CDR3 is TGTGCCAGCACTGAAACAGGGTCCTACGAGCAGTACTTC. The V call is TRBV6-1, the J call TRBJ2-7; D is possibly TRBD1 (6 bases). The germline gives CDR1 MNHNS, CDR2 SASEGT. This CDR3 contains 13 residues.

This rearrangement joins TRBV19 to TRBJ1-5; D uncertain. The CDR3 is 12 amino acids. In germline, CDR1 is LNHDA, CDR2 SQIVND (reference sequence). V shed 8 bases and J shed 2 bases, with 7 bases lying between them. CDR3 DNA: TGTGCCAGTCGCCGGGGCAATCAGCCCCAGCATTTT. It translates to CASRRGNQPQHF.

This sequence joins TRBV19 and TRBJ2-1; 7 bases map to TRBD2. The CDR3 is 16 residues long. Germline V lookup: CDR1 LNHDA, CDR2 SQIVND (reference sequence). The ends lost 1 base at V and 6 bases at J; junction bases unmatched: 9. Here the CDR3 reads CASSIVAASGLNEQFF. The DNA of the CDR3 is TGTGCCAGTAGTATAGTGGCGGCTAGCGGCCTCAATGAGCAGTTCTTC.

The CDR3 sequence: CASSQDLAENYGYTF. The CDR3 DNA follows: TGTGCCAGCAGCCAAGATTTGGCAGAAAACTATGGCTACACCTTC. J is TRBJ1-2 and V is TRBV4-2; no clear D. Per the germline V gene, CDR1 is LGHNA and CDR2 is YNFKEQ. This CDR3 is 15 amino acids long. V was trimmed by 0 bases and J by 2 bases, leaving 10 bases between them.

This chain links TRBV5-8 with TRBJ2-1; 7 positions match TRBD2. In germline, CDR1 is SGHTS, CDR2 YDEGEE. J gave up 4 bases and V 4 bases, and 8 bases lay outside the gene matches. CDR3 length equals 15 residues. This chain's CDR3 is CASSPLAGEYNEQFF. The CDR3 bases are TGTGCCAGCAGCCCCCTCGCGGGGGAGTACAATGAGCAGTTCTTC. The entire variable domain, with the rest obtained from reference TRBV5-8 and TRBJ2-1, is as follows: EAGVTQSPTHLIKTRGQQATLRCSPISGHTSVYWYQQALGLGLQFLLWYDEGEERNRGNFPPRFSGRQFPNYSSELNVNALELEDSALYLCASSPLAGEYNEQFFGPGTRLTVL.

V is TRBV25-1 and J is TRBJ1-6; 8 nucleotides line up with TRBD1. Trimming cost V 6 bases and J 9 bases; bases outside gene matches: 7. The CDR3 extends over 14 amino acids. Germline values: CDR1 MGHDK, CDR2 SYGVNS. Written as DNA, the CDR3 is TGTGCCAGCAGGGAGGACAGGGAGGGTTCACCCCTCCACTTT. Translating it yields CASREDREGSPLHF.

This chain links TRBV28 with TRBJ2-7; 9 bases are a match to TRBD1. The CDR3 runs 15 residues. J gave up 5 bases and V 1 base, and 6 bases lay outside the gene matches. Germline V gene sequence: CDR1 MDHEN, CDR2 SYDVKM. The CDR3 protein is CASSLSYRGRDEQYF. DNA of the CDR3: TGTGCCAGCAGTTTATCTTACAGGGGGCGGGACGAGCAGTACTTC.

V is TRBV19 and J is TRBJ1-4; D is ambiguous. V was clipped by 2 bases and J by 4 bases, with 11 bases between them. The CDR3 totals 15 residues. The germline V gene encodes CDR1 LNHDA and CDR2 SQIVND (reference sequence). The CDR3 bases are TGTGCCAGTAGTATAAACGGGGATGGTAATGAAAAACTGTTTTTT. Its translation is CASSINGDGNEKLFF.

This chain connects TRBV12-5 to TRBJ2-1; D unclear. Germline loops: CDR1 LGHNT, CDR2 FRNRAP. The CDR3 is 12 residues long. The ends were cut back, 4 bases at V and 15 bases at J, with 16 bases in the middle. The DNA for the CDR3 is TGTGCTAGTGGTTCCCCATACGTCAGAACGTTCTTC. Translating it yields CASGSPYVRTFF. The complete variable domain, with remaining parts taken from reference TRBV12-5 and TRBJ2-1, reads DARVTQTPRHKVTEMGQEVTMRCQPILGHNTVFWYRQTMMQGLELLAYFRNRAPLDDSGMPKDRFSAEMPDATLATLKIQPSEPRDSAVYFCASGSPYVRTFFGPGTRLTVL.

J is TRBJ2-1 and V is TRBV6-5; no definite D call. CDR3 length equals 14 residues. Per germline, CDR1 MNHEY and CDR2 SVGAGI. V was pared by 5 bases and J by 7 bases, with 15 bases between. The CDR3 region is CASSRTDWKNEQFF. The CDR3 bases are TGTGCCAGCAGTCGAACCGACTGGAAGAATGAGCAGTTCTTC.

The V gene is TRBV4-3, the J gene TRBJ2-5; perhaps TRBD2 as D (5 bases). V shed 1 base and J shed 1 base, with 13 bases lying between them. Germline V gene sequence: CDR1 LGHNA, CDR2 YSLEER. This CDR3 is built from 16 residues. For the CDR3, the DNA is TGCGCCAGCAGCCAAGCCGCCCTAGCCGGCCAAGAGACCCAGTACTTC. This codes for CASSQAALAGQETQYF.

The CDR3 loop is CASSTRTGHQYEQYF. The CDR3 DNA reads TGTGCCAGCAGCACGCGGACAGGTCATCAGTACGAGCAGTACTTC. V usage is TRBV7-3 and J usage is TRBJ2-7; 7 nucleotides agree with TRBD1. CDR3 length: 15 amino acids. From germline, CDR1 is SGHTA and CDR2 FQGTGA. Trimming cost V 5 bases and J 4 bases; bases outside gene matches: 11.

The chain combines TRBV30 with TRBJ2-7; the D gene is possibly TRBD1 (5 bases). CDR1 is GTSNPN and CDR2 is SVGIG in the germline V gene (reference sequence). The length of the CDR3 is 11 residues. The V and J ends lost 5 bases and 4 bases respectively, with 9 bases between them. CDR3 DNA: TGTGCCTGGCAGGGTGAATACGAGCAGTACTTC. Protein: CAWQGEYEQYF. Drawing the rest from reference TRBV30 and TRBJ2-7, the complete variable domain is SQTIHQWPATLVQPVGSPLSLECTVEGTSNPNLYWYRQAAGRGLQLLFYSVGIGQISSEVPQNLSASRPQDRQFILSSKKLLLSDSGFYLCAWQGEYEQYFGPGTRLTVT.